This paragraph covers one T cell receptor beta chain sequence. This specimen comes from a study of shared clonotypes between healthy human individuals. Clones were sequenced by immunoSEQ multiplex PCR, and TCRdb holds only the in-frame ones, with some missing. Among roughly 890,000 clones listed, around 93% were seen once. Terminally differentiated effector memory CD45RA+ cells were excluded from the naive CD8 cells, which were CD45RO-negative and positively selected for CCR7. This TCR was recovered from a man between 25 and 39 years old in good health. Specimen: naive CD8+ T cells sorted from blood.

CDR3 amino acids: CASSLGGRPSSGNTIYF. The CDR3 nucleotides read TGTGCCAGCAGCTTAGGAGGCAGGCCCAGCTCTGGAAACACCATATATTTT. The chain couples TRBV7-6 to TRBJ1-3; D remains ambiguous. In germline, CDR1 is SGHVS, CDR2 FNYEAQ. V lost 1 base and J lost 0, with 13 bases in between. The CDR3 runs 17 residues.